This passage covers 4 T cell receptor beta chains from one sample sequenced in a study of tumor and adjacent non-tumor tissue in lung cancer. This sample's RNA came from whole unsorted tissue. More than 3 cm separated this lung sample from the edge of the tumor. Three rounds of nested PCR, following a modified ARM-PCR protocol, produced the TCRbeta library. MiXCR, applied by TCRdb to the multiplex PCR reads, yields one record per CDR3 protein. Here the sample spans over 80,000 distinct CDR3 sequences, 75% to 90% being singletons. Material for sequencing was distant non-tumor lung tissue. These receptors were collected from a man between 60 and 75 years old with small cell lung cancer.

As concerns this clonotype: Because the CDR3 is missing its conserved closing phenylalanine or tryptophan, this is likely a read error. The rearrangement links TRBV28 to TRBJ2-7; 10 nucleotides line up with TRBD1. Germline V gene lookup returns CDR1 MDHEN and CDR2 SYDVKM. This CDR3 has 14 amino acids. V shed 6 bases and J 2 bases; nucleotides not matched to a gene: 4. The CDR3 DNA reads as TGTGCCAGCAGAACCGGGACAGGGGCCTACGAGCAGTACCTT. Translated: CASRTGTGAYEQYL.

Comments on this clonotype: Just one base apart from a much larger clone, this may be a read error. This chain joins TRBV20-1 and TRBJ2-5; TRBD1 agrees at 9 bases. Germline V gene lookup returns CDR1 DFQATT and CDR2 SNEGSKA (reference sequence). CDR3 length: 16 residues. J was trimmed by 0 bases and V by 0 bases; bases with no gene match: 5. The CDR3 loop is CSARDTGGLYQETQYF. The DNA for the CDR3 is TGCAGTGCTAGAGATACAGGGGGCCTGTACCAAGAGACCCAGTACTTC.

This clonotype was observed many times. CDR3: CAWSVGLAGVGEQYF. DNA of the CDR3: TGTGCCTGGAGTGTTGGGCTAGCGGGAGTGGGCGAGCAGTACTTC. The chain combines TRBV30 with TRBJ2-7, with 10 bases fitting TRBD2. The CDR3 is made up of 15 amino acids. Germline-derived CDR1 and CDR2 are GTSNPN and SVGIG (reference sequence). With 0 bases clipped from V and 6 bases from J, the junction kept 8 bases outside the gene matches.

On this clonotype: One junction end disagrees with the germline gene, perhaps due to a read error. This sequence joins TRBV6-1 and TRBJ2-1; D is uncertain. This CDR3 region has 15 residues. Germline CDR1 is MNHNS and CDR2 is SASEGT. CDR3 bases: TGTGCCAACAGTGACTCCCAAAGCTCCTACAATGAGCAGTTCTTC. Translated: CANSDSQSSYNEQFF.